These 27 T cell receptor beta chains share one sample of origin, sequenced in a study of blood T cell repertoires in COVID-19 (dated by TCRdb to about 2020). The method behind the library was the immunoSEQ multiplex PCR assay. Drawn from immuneACCESS, this table holds only the in-frame rearrangements with V and J called that TCRdb kept. Clones are partly lost; checked studies trace under half to an unresolved V gene and leave the rest unexplained. The sample table lists a few hundred thousand clones, approximately 90% of them with a count of one. Jointly, the top ten make up 8% to 10% of the sample. The sequenced sample was PBMCs or T cells enriched from blood (not recorded which). These receptors were collected from a woman in her thirties or forties who had recovered from COVID-19.

The rearrangement links TRBV13 to TRBJ1-2, with a tentative D call TRBD1 (6 bases). The germline V gene has CDR1 PRHDT and CDR2 FYEKMQ (reference sequence). V lost 6 bases and J 5 bases, leaving 10 bases between the germline ends. This CDR3 is built from 12 residues. This CDR3 reads CASRNREYGYTF. CDR3 nucleotides: TGTGCCAGCAGAAACAGGGAATATGGCTACACCTTC.

This clone appeared a few times. This chain joins TRBV30 and TRBJ2-2; D perhaps matches TRBD2 (6 bases). Trimming shortened V by 0 bases and J by 5 bases, and 10 bases separated the two germline ends. CDR3 size: 14 residues. Germline CDR1 GTSNPN, CDR2 SVGIG (reference sequence). The CDR3 DNA reads as TGTGCCTGGAGTGTATTCGGGAGAACCGGGGAGCTGTTTTTT. Amino acid sequence: CAWSVFGRTGELFF.

This chain connects TRBV4-2 to TRBJ1-2, with D maybe TRBD1 (6 bases). This CDR3 comprises 14 residues. The germline V gene encodes CDR1 LGHNA and CDR2 YNFKEQ. V shed 0 bases and J shed 3 bases, with 8 bases lying between them. Here the CDR3 DNA reads TGTGCCAGCAGCCAAGATGAGGGGGACTATGGCTACACCTTC. The encoded protein is CASSQDEGDYGYTF.

The rearrangement joins TRBV13 to TRBJ2-3; 11 bases match TRBD2. The CDR3 covers 14 residues. CDR1 PRHDT and CDR2 FYEKMQ come from the germline V gene (reference sequence). J lost 6 bases, V lost 4 bases, and 3 bases had no gene match. This chain's CDR3 is CASSYRTSGDTQYF. The CDR3 bases are TGTGCCAGCAGCTACAGGACTAGCGGGGATACGCAGTATTTT. Based on the CDR3 plus reference TRBV13 and TRBJ2-3, the full variable domain is AAGVIQSPRHLIKEKRETATLKCYPIPRHDTVYWYQQGPGQDPQFLISFYEKMQSDKGSIPDRFSAQQFSDYHSELNMSSLELGDSALYFCASSYRTSGDTQYFGPGTRLTVL.

The genes are TRBV18 and TRBJ2-7, with 9 bases identical to TRBD2. The CDR3 runs to 14 residues. With V trimmed by 3 bases and J by 5 bases, 5 bases remained unmatched. Germline-derived CDR1 and CDR2 are KGHSH and LQKENI. CDR3 loop: CASSPGLAQDEQYF. The CDR3 DNA reads TGTGCCAGCTCACCGGGACTAGCTCAGGACGAGCAGTACTTC.

V usage is TRBV5-1 and J usage is TRBJ2-5; 7 positions match TRBD1. CDR1 SGHRS and CDR2 YFSETQ come from the germline V gene. The V segment lost 5 bases and the J segment 2 bases; nucleotides outside the gene matches: 0. CDR3 length: 12 residues. The CDR3 bases are TGCGCCAGCAGGGACAGGCAAGAGACCCAGTACTTC. It specifies CASRDRQETQYF.

This clone has only a few counts. The chain recombines TRBV18 with TRBJ2-3; D is perhaps TRBD1 (6 bases). V dropped 8 bases and J dropped 2 bases, with 14 bases sitting between them. Germline V lookup: CDR1 KGHSH, CDR2 LQKENI. There are 14 residues in the CDR3. CDR3 DNA sequence: TGTGCCAGCGCCTTGGGGGCCGACACAGATACGCAGTATTTT. Amino acid sequence: CASALGADTDTQYF.

The chain recombines TRBV29-1 with TRBJ1-4, with 11 positions matching TRBD1. After removal of 0 bases from V and 6 bases from J, the junction contained 6 bases not matched to a gene. Looked up from germline, CDR1 is SQVTM and CDR2 is ANQGSEA. The CDR3 sequence is 16 residues long. The CDR3 region has the DNA TGCAGCGTTGAAGAATCCTCGGGACAGGGGGATGAAAAACTGTTTTTT. Translating it yields CSVEESSGQGDEKLFF.

This chain joins TRBV7-3 and TRBJ1-2, with D tentatively TRBD1 (6 bases). V lost 5 bases and J lost 5, with 18 bases in between. The CDR3 consists of 15 residues. CDR1 is SGHTA, CDR2 FQGTGA, per germline. CDR3 amino acids: CASSIPPRGDYGYTF. CDR3 bases: TGTGCCAGCAGCATCCCCCCCAGGGGAGATTATGGCTACACCTTC.

The CDR3 bases are TGTGCCAGCAGTTTATTAGTTTTTGGACTAGGGGTCGAGCAGTACTTC. It encodes CASSLLVFGLGVEQYF. The gene calls are TRBV28 and TRBJ2-7; 7 bases line up with TRBD2. The ends lost 1 base at V and 6 bases at J; junction bases unmatched: 12. The CDR3 loop spans 16 amino acids. CDR1 is MDHEN, CDR2 SYDVKM, per germline.

The CDR3 here is CASIAPGQGSYEQYF. The CDR3 nucleotides read TGTGCCAGCATCGCCCCGGGACAGGGTTCCTACGAGCAGTACTTC. V usage is TRBV28 and J usage is TRBJ2-7; 9 bases fit TRBD1. CDR1 is MDHEN and CDR2 is SYDVKM in the germline V gene. The CDR3 totals 15 residues. The ends lost 7 bases at V and 1 base at J; junction bases unmatched: 8.

The V call is TRBV19, the J call TRBJ1-1, with 7 bases fitting TRBD1. There are 14 residues in the CDR3. V trimming: 4 bases; J trimming: 1 base; junction bases outside the gene matches: 3. The germline gives CDR1 LNHDA, CDR2 SQIVND (reference sequence). CDR3 sequence: CASSTTGTNTEAFF. The CDR3 DNA reads as TGTGCCAGTAGTACGACAGGGACGAACACTGAAGCTTTCTTT.

The chain uses TRBV12-3 or TRBV12-4 and TRBJ1-1; D is undetermined. The CDR3 runs 11 residues. Trimming took off 5 bases at V and 7 bases at J, with 8 bases between the two ends. The DNA of the CDR3 is TGTGCCAGCAGTAAAGGCGGTGAAGCTTTCTTT. It is translated as CASSKGGEAFF.

The chain is built from TRBV29-1 and TRBJ2-7; D possibly corresponds to TRBD2 (7 bases). The length of the CDR3 is 13 residues. Trimming cost V 3 bases and J 5 bases, with 14 bases left between them. In germline, CDR1 is SQVTM, CDR2 ANQGSEA. The CDR3: CSVEGGQKDEQYF. DNA of the CDR3: TGCAGCGTTGAGGGGGGGCAGAAGGACGAGCAGTACTTC.

The genes are TRBV30 and TRBJ2-1, with D perhaps TRBD2 (6 bases). Germline-derived CDR1 and CDR2 are GTSNPN and SVGIG (reference sequence). The CDR3 loop spans 13 amino acids. V lost 4 bases to trimming and J lost 12 bases, with 19 bases between them. This chain's CDR3 is CAWTRSTGAMQFF. DNA for the CDR3: TGTGCCTGGACGAGGTCGACGGGAGCGATGCAGTTCTTC.

The chain is built from TRBV6-1 and TRBJ2-3; 8 bases align to TRBD2. With 2 bases clipped from V and 5 bases from J, the junction kept 9 bases outside the gene matches. Germline lookup yields CDR1 MNHNS and CDR2 SASEGT. CDR3 size: 16 residues. The CDR3 DNA reads TGTGCCAGCAGTGAAATTTTGCGGGGGGCGATAGATACGCAGTATTTT. Amino acids: CASSEILRGAIDTQYF.

V usage is TRBV6-5 and J usage is TRBJ2-7; tentatively, D is TRBD2 (5 bases). This CDR3 is 15 amino acids long. CDR1 and CDR2 from the germline V gene are MNHEY and SVGAGI. Trimming cost V 6 bases and J 1 base, with 16 bases left between them. CDR3 sequence: CASSLGLKWSYEQYF. The CDR3, as DNA: TGTGCCAGCAGCCTCGGACTGAAATGGTCCTACGAGCAGTACTTC.

CDR3 sequence: CAWSADRMNTEAFF. CDR3 DNA: TGTGCCTGGAGCGCCGACAGGATGAACACTGAAGCTTTCTTT. J is TRBJ1-1 and V is TRBV30; D is perhaps TRBD1 (6 bases). The V end was cut by 3 bases, the J end by 0 bases, with 11 bases between. Germline V gene sequence: CDR1 GTSNPN, CDR2 SVGIG (reference sequence). CDR3 length: 14 amino acids.

V and J are TRBV10-1 and TRBJ2-4, with 9 positions matching TRBD1. This CDR3 is built from 13 residues. Per the germline V gene, CDR1 is WNHNN and CDR2 is SYGVQD (reference sequence). V dropped 5 bases and J dropped 6; count of bases not matched to a gene: 2. As DNA, the CDR3 is TGCGCCAGCAGTCCGACAGGGGGAAACATTCAGTACTTC. Translating gives CASSPTGGNIQYF.

This clone was observed a single time. The CDR3 sequence is CASSLALGGLSNEQFF. In DNA, the CDR3 is TGTGCCAGCAGCTTAGCGTTAGGGGGCCTGTCGAATGAGCAGTTCTTC. This sequence joins TRBV7-9 and TRBJ2-1; 7 nucleotides align to TRBD1. Per germline, CDR1 SEHNR and CDR2 FQNEAQ (reference sequence). The CDR3 has 16 amino acids. Unmatched junction bases numbered 9, after V lost 0 bases and J lost 7 bases.

The chain recombines TRBV2 with TRBJ2-7; TRBD2 is a possible D gene (5 bases). V dropped 6 bases and J dropped 3 bases, with 12 bases sitting between them. Germline V gene data show CDR1 as SNHLY and CDR2 as FYNNEI. CDR3 size: 13 residues. The CDR3 nucleotides read TGTGCCAGCAGCCCTTCAAGCGGCTACGAGCAGTACTTC. As protein: CASSPSSGYEQYF.

The J gene is TRBJ2-7, the V gene TRBV29-1; D is perhaps TRBD2 (6 bases). This CDR3 comprises 13 residues. V lost 7 bases and J lost 1, with 14 bases in between. Germline V gene sequence: CDR1 SQVTM, CDR2 ANQGSEA. The CDR3 DNA sequence: TGCAGCGCTCGGGGAGGTTCGTCCTACGAGCAGTACTTC. This sequence encodes CSARGGSSYEQYF.

V usage is TRBV6-2 or TRBV6-3 and J usage is TRBJ2-7; the D is unclear. Germline V gene data show CDR1 as MNHEY and CDR2 as SVGEGT. Trimming left V 2 bases short and J 2 bases short, with 4 bases between. This CDR3 has 12 amino acids. The CDR3 loop reads CASSYITYEQYF. CDR3 nucleotides: TGTGCCAGCAGTTACATAACCTACGAGCAGTACTTC.

V and J are TRBV24-1 and TRBJ2-3, with 7 bases identical to TRBD1. The CDR3 loop spans 16 amino acids. CDR1 is KGHDR, CDR2 SFDVKD, per germline. Trimming at V came to 2 bases and at J to 0 bases, leaving 4 bases not matched to a gene. CDR3 in amino acids: CATSDSDRPSTDTQYF. CDR3 bases: TGTGCCACCAGTGATTCGGACAGGCCTAGCACAGATACGCAGTATTTT.

This clone has only a few counts. The chain uses TRBV3-1 (or the pseudogene TRBV3-2) and TRBJ1-4; TRBD1 matches 9 bases. Germline loops: CDR1 LGHDT, CDR2 YNNKEL (reference sequence). This CDR3 spans 16 amino acids. The junction had 5 bases not matched to a gene; V was cut back by 0 bases and J by 6 bases. CDR3 bases: TGTGCCAGCAGCCAAGATCTGGGACAGGGTGATGAAAAACTGTTTTTT. Translating gives CASSQDLGQGDEKLFF.

This chain links TRBV24-1 with TRBJ2-1; tentative D call: TRBD2 (6 bases). CDR3 length: 15 amino acids. Germline assignment: CDR1 KGHDR and CDR2 SFDVKD. The V gene lost 8 bases and the J gene lost 5 bases, with 18 bases spanning the gap. The CDR3 DNA reads TGTGCCACCAACCGGAGGGCAGCCAGCGACAATGAGCAGTTCTTC. Translation: CATNRRAASDNEQFF.

The chain uses TRBV11-1 and TRBJ2-1, with D possibly being TRBD2 (5 bases). The CDR3 has 13 amino acids. With 1 base removed from V and 12 bases from J, the gap between germline ends came to 13 bases. The V gene's germline CDR1 is SGHAT and CDR2 FQDESV (reference sequence). The CDR3, as DNA: TGTGCCAGCAGCTTAGTTACCGGGATAAGGCAGTTCTTC. Amino acids: CASSLVTGIRQFF.